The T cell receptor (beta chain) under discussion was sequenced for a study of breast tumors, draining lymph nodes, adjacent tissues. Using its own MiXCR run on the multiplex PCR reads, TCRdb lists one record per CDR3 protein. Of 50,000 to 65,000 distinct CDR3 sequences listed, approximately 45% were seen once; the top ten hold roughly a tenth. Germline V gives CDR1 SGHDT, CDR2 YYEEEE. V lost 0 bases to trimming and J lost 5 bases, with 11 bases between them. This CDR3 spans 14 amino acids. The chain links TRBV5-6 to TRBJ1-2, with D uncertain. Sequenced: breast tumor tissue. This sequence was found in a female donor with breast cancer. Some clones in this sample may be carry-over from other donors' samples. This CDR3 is CASSLGHVRYGYTF. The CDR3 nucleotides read TGTGCCAGCAGCTTGGGACACGTCCGGTATGGCTACACCTTC.